This is a list of T cell receptor beta chains from one sample in a study of blood T cell repertoires in COVID-19. Assay: immunoSEQ multiplex PCR; the TCRdb copy retains only in-frame clones and omits some. The repertoire holds 130,000 to 150,000 clones, with under 90% as singletons. Sequenced sample: peripheral blood. The receptor source for this set is a human donor in a cohort sampled during active COVID-19. Both conserved end residues are part of each CDR3. The D gene is left open where the match is weak. Clone size is shown for a subset of rows, as once, few, many or a class of expanded clone.

V: TRBV7-9
J: TRBJ1-2
D: -
size: -
CDR3: CASPNSARDEYGYTF
DNA: TGTGCCAGCCCAAACTCGGCACGGGATGAATATGGCTACACCTTC

V: TRBV4-3
J: TRBJ1-2
D: TRBD1
size: -
CDR3: CASSQGQGAYGYTF
DNA: TGCGCCAGCAGCCAAGGACAGGGGGCGTATGGCTACACCTTC

V: TRBV24-1
J: TRBJ2-5
D: TRBD1
size: -
CDR3: CATRGRGQAEETQYF
DNA: TGTGCCACCAGAGGAAGGGGACAGGCCGAAGAGACCCAGTACTTC

V: TRBV7-9
J: TRBJ1-2
D: TRBD1
size: -
CDR3: CASSLQGVENGYTF
DNA: TGTGCCAGCAGCCTACAGGGGGTAGAGAATGGCTACACCTTC

V: TRBV24-1
J: TRBJ1-5
D: TRBD1
size: -
CDR3: CATGTVNNQPQHF
DNA: TGTGCCACCGGGACAGTAAATAATCAGCCCCAGCATTTT

V: TRBV11-3
J: TRBJ2-1
D: TRBD2
size: -
CDR3: CASTLSTSRSYNEQFF
DNA: TGTGCCAGCACCCTCTCGACTAGCAGAAGTTACAATGAGCAGTTCTTC

V: TRBV5-6
J: TRBJ1-5
D: -
size: -
CDR3: CASSLGGLNQPQHF
DNA: TGTGCCAGCAGCTTGGGAGGGTTGAATCAGCCCCAGCATTTT

V: TRBV19
J: TRBJ2-4
D: TRBD1
size: -
CDR3: CASSATPGQLAKNIQYF
DNA: TGTGCCAGTAGCGCCACTCCGGGACAGCTAGCCAAAAACATTCAGTACTTC

V: TRBV5-8
J: TRBJ2-6
D: TRBD1
size: -
CDR3: CASSSGQGASGANVLTF
DNA: TGTGCCAGCAGCTCTGGACAGGGGGCGAGCGGGGCCAACGTCCTGACTTTC

V: TRBV5-8
J: TRBJ2-5
D: TRBD1
size: -
CDR3: CASRWGTGIETQYF
DNA: TGTGCCAGCAGGTGGGGGACAGGGATAGAGACCCAGTACTTC

V: TRBV7-9
J: TRBJ2-2
D: -
size: -
CDR3: CASSPRSRETGELFF
DNA: TGTGCCAGCAGCCCCCGTAGTAGGGAGACCGGGGAGCTGTTTTTT

V: TRBV6-1
J: TRBJ1-5
D: -
size: -
CDR3: CASSEVVNQPQHF
DNA: TGTGCCAGCAGTGAAGTCGTGAATCAGCCCCAGCATTTT

V: TRBV13
J: TRBJ1-2
D: -
size: -
CDR3: CASSLVTGDSYGYTF
DNA: TGTGCCAGCAGCTTAGTTACGGGGGATAGCTATGGCTACACCTTC

V: TRBV27
J: TRBJ1-2
D: -
size: -
CDR3: CASSLAPRDGYTF
DNA: TGTGCCAGCAGTTTAGCTCCCCGGGATGGCTACACCTTC

V: TRBV18
J: TRBJ1-4
D: -
size: once
CDR3: CASALVTPEAATNEKLFF
DNA: TGTGCCAGCGCCCTGGTGACCCCCGAGGCGGCAACTAATGAAAAACTGTTTTTT

V: TRBV18
J: TRBJ2-1
D: TRBD2
size: -
CDR3: CASSPNTSGGEQFF
DNA: TGTGCCAGCTCACCCAACACTAGCGGGGGTGAGCAGTTCTTC

V: TRBV6-5
J: TRBJ2-5
D: TRBD2
size: -
CDR3: CASLRLADQETQYF
DNA: TGTGCCAGCCTAAGACTAGCGGACCAAGAGACCCAGTACTTC

V: TRBV2
J: TRBJ1-5
D: TRBD1
size: few
CDR3: CASRGTGGMNQPQHF
DNA: TGTGCCAGCAGGGGGACAGGGGGAATGAATCAGCCCCAGCATTTT

V: TRBV5-4
J: TRBJ2-5
D: TRBD2
size: -
CDR3: CASSLAPAGGETQYF
DNA: TGTGCCAGCAGCTTGGCCCCAGCGGGGGGTGAGACCCAGTACTTC

V: TRBV11-2
J: TRBJ2-5
D: -
size: few
CDR3: CASSLQVQETQYF
DNA: TGTGCCAGCAGCTTGCAGGTACAAGAGACCCAGTACTTC

V: TRBV11-2
J: TRBJ1-6
D: -
size: once
CDR3: CASSLDPSWNSPLHF
DNA: TGTGCCAGCAGCTTAGACCCCAGTTGGAATTCACCCCTCCACTTT

V: TRBV6-5
J: TRBJ1-1
D: TRBD1
size: -
CDR3: CASGDRGNTEAFF
DNA: TGTGCCAGCGGCGACAGGGGAAACACTGAAGCTTTCTTT

V: TRBV10-2
J: TRBJ2-1
D: -
size: -
CDR3: CASRPGLYNEQFF
DNA: TGCGCCAGCAGGCCGGGACTGTACAATGAGCAGTTCTTC

V: TRBV5-1
J: TRBJ1-3
D: -
size: -
CDR3: CASSDQRGSGNTIYF
DNA: TGCGCCAGCAGCGACCAGAGGGGGTCGGGAAACACCATATATTTT